The 25 T cell receptor beta chains given below trace back to one sample, sequenced in a study of blood T cell repertoires in COVID-19. Profiled with immunoSEQ multiplex PCR; TCRdb holds only in-frame clones, not every one. The sample carries 77,000 or so clones, over 65% recorded once. The specimen was peripheral blood. The origin of the receptors is a human donor with acute or convalescent COVID-19. The donor label of this sample is uncertain.

This clone has more than one count but fewer than ten. The rearrangement joins TRBV30 to TRBJ1-5, with 8 bases lining up with TRBD1. Trimming removed 6 bases from V and 2 bases from J; junction bases left unmatched: 6. CDR3 length equals 14 residues. Germline loops: CDR1 GTSNPN, CDR2 SVGIG (reference sequence). The CDR3 nucleotides are TGTGCCTGTGTACCGACAGGGGGCAATCAGCCCCAGCATTTT. This encodes CACVPTGGNQPQHF. The complete variable domain, with remaining parts taken from reference TRBV30 and TRBJ1-5, reads SQTIHQWPATLVQPVGSPLSLECTVEGTSNPNLYWYRQAAGRGLQLLFYSVGIGQISSEVPQNLSASRPQDRQFILSSKKLLLSDSGFYLCACVPTGGNQPQHFGDGTRLSIL.

V usage is TRBV28 and J usage is TRBJ2-6; D may be TRBD1 (5 bases). Germline assignment: CDR1 MDHEN and CDR2 SYDVKM. Trimming removed 6 bases from V and 6 bases from J, with 12 bases in between. The CDR3 loop spans 14 amino acids. CDR3 DNA: TGTGCCAGCAGCTCCTCCAGGGAGGCCAACGTCCTGACTTTC. It yields the protein CASSSSREANVLTF.

The chain links TRBV6-5 to TRBJ2-1; maybe TRBD2 (5 bases). The V and J ends lost 7 bases and 6 bases respectively, with 13 bases between them. Per the germline V gene, CDR1 is MNHEY and CDR2 is SVGAGI. The length of the CDR3 is 13 residues. CDR3: CASIRGWGNEQFF. Written as DNA, the CDR3 is TGTGCCAGCATCCGCGGGTGGGGCAATGAGCAGTTCTTC.

This clone was seen only a few times. The genes are TRBV12-3 or TRBV12-4 and TRBJ2-3; D may be TRBD1 (5 bases). The germline V and J ends were trimmed by 3 bases and 10 bases, with 11 bases remaining between them. The CDR3 is 12 amino acids. CDR3 amino acids: CASSFQGRAQYF. CDR3 nucleotides: TGTGCCAGCAGTTTCCAGGGTAGAGCGCAGTATTTT.

This sequence joins TRBV28 and TRBJ1-5, with 7 positions matching TRBD1. Germline CDR1 and CDR2: MDHEN and SYDVKM. The CDR3 is 16 residues long. V was clipped by 3 bases and J by 3 bases; unmatched bases: 8. The CDR3, as DNA: TGTGCCAGCAGTTTCTTAGGACAGGCGAACAATCAGCCCCAGCATTTT. It translates to CASSFLGQANNQPQHF.

V usage is TRBV14 and J usage is TRBJ2-1; possible D gene TRBD2, 6 bases. This CDR3 has 16 residues. Germline lookup yields CDR1 SGHDN and CDR2 FVKESK. The V and J ends lost 0 bases and 6 bases respectively, with 15 bases between them. Here the CDR3 DNA reads TGTGCCAGCAGCCAAGATGCGGGACGGCTTAGCAATGAGCAGTTCTTC. The encoded protein is CASSQDAGRLSNEQFF. Complete variable domain (other parts from reference TRBV14 and TRBJ2-1): EAGVTQFPSHSVIEKGQTVTLRCDPISGHDNLYWYRRVMGKEIKFLLHFVKESKQDESGMPNNRFLAERTGGTYSTLKVQPAELEDSGVYFCASSQDAGRLSNEQFFGPGTRLTVL.

This CDR3 is CAISGGQGVNTEAFF. DNA for the CDR3: TGTGCCATCAGTGGCGGACAGGGGGTGAACACTGAAGCTTTCTTT. The chain recombines TRBV10-3 with TRBJ1-1, with 10 bases aligning to TRBD1. Germline V gene lookup returns CDR1 ENHRY and CDR2 SYGVKD. The V gene end was trimmed by 4 bases and the J gene end by 0 bases; junction bases not matched to a gene: 2. CDR3 length: 15 amino acids.

The J gene is TRBJ1-2, the V gene TRBV11-2, with D unresolved. Germline CDR1 reads SGHAT; CDR2 reads FQNNGV. This CDR3 spans 13 amino acids. The ends were cut back, 1 base at V and 4 bases at J, with 7 bases in the middle. This CDR3 reads CASSLGLSYGYTF. Written as DNA, the CDR3 is TGTGCCAGCAGCTTAGGGCTCTCCTATGGCTACACCTTC.

This clone was seen a single time. The chain recombines TRBV14 with TRBJ2-1, with D maybe TRBD1 (6 bases). The CDR3 loop spans 17 amino acids. Germline values: CDR1 SGHDN, CDR2 FVKESK. The germline V and J ends were trimmed by 0 bases and 0 bases, with 12 bases remaining between them. The CDR3 DNA reads as TGTGCCAGCAGCCAAGATAGAGGCAGGGGCTCCTACAATGAGCAGTTCTTC. Translated: CASSQDRGRGSYNEQFF. Full variable domain (rest looked up from reference TRBV14 and TRBJ2-1): EAGVTQFPSHSVIEKGQTVTLRCDPISGHDNLYWYRRVMGKEIKFLLHFVKESKQDESGMPNNRFLAERTGGTYSTLKVQPAELEDSGVYFCASSQDRGRGSYNEQFFGPGTRLTVL.

J is TRBJ1-1 and V is TRBV11-2, with D hard to call. The germline V gene encodes CDR1 SGHAT and CDR2 FQNNGV. V was pared by 5 bases and J by 4 bases, with 17 bases between. The CDR3 runs 15 residues. CDR3 amino acids: CASSPSGGRATEAFF. CDR3 in DNA: TGTGCCAGCAGCCCCTCGGGAGGGAGGGCCACTGAAGCTTTCTTT.

The chain employs TRBV5-5 and TRBJ2-5, with TRBD2 matching 16 bases. Germline loops: CDR1 SGHKS, CDR2 YYEKEE (reference sequence). This CDR3 spans 16 amino acids. The ends lost 4 bases at V and 5 bases at J; junction bases unmatched: 5. The CDR3 is CASSPGLAGGRETQYF. The CDR3 DNA sequence: TGTGCCAGCAGCCCGGGACTAGCGGGGGGGCGCGAGACCCAGTACTTC. The variable domain in full, with the rest retrieved from reference TRBV5-5 and TRBJ2-5, is DAGVTQSPTHLIKTRGQQVTLRCSPISGHKSVSWYQQVLGQGPQFIFQYYEKEERGRGNFPDRFSARQFPNYSSELNVNALLLGDSALYLCASSPGLAGGRETQYFGPGTRLLVL.

The rearrangement joins TRBV19 to TRBJ2-5; D is uncertain. CDR3 size: 14 residues. V shed 1 base and J shed 13 bases, with 19 bases lying between them. Germline V gene sequence: CDR1 LNHDA, CDR2 SQIVND (reference sequence). The CDR3 is CASSIGRGNVIRYF. CDR3 bases: TGTGCCAGTAGTATAGGGCGAGGAAATGTTATAAGGTACTTC.

V gene TRBV28 combines with J gene TRBJ1-1; D is ambiguous. The V and J ends lost 5 bases and 9 bases respectively, with 16 bases between them. Germline CDR1 and CDR2: MDHEN and SYDVKM. The CDR3 consists of 13 residues. The CDR3 nucleotides read TGTGCCAGCAGTCCCTCTGGCGAGGTAAAAGCTTTCTTT. Protein product: CASSPSGEVKAFF.

Note on this clone: The same CDR3 is also encoded by other DNA sequences in this sample. V and J are TRBV5-1 and TRBJ2-3; perhaps TRBD2 as D (5 bases). The ends were cut back, 0 bases at V and 2 bases at J, with 10 bases in the middle. Germline V gene sequence: CDR1 SGHRS, CDR2 YFSETQ. This CDR3 contains 15 residues. The CDR3 coding sequence is TGCGCCAGCAGCTTGGACGGGAATCCCACAGATACGCAGTATTTT. Translated, it gives CASSLDGNPTDTQYF.

The CDR3 sequence: CASKTDRGPEAFF. CDR3 bases: TGTGCCAGCAAGACGGACAGGGGACCTGAAGCTTTCTTT. V and J are TRBV12-3 or TRBV12-4 and TRBJ1-1, with 9 bases lining up with TRBD1. V lost 7 bases, J lost 6 bases, and 6 bases stayed unmatched. The CDR3 is 13 amino acids.

This clone was observed a single time. The chain is built from TRBV28 and TRBJ2-7; 9 positions match TRBD2. This CDR3 comprises 15 residues. Trimming cost V 4 bases and J 2 bases; bases outside gene matches: 6. Per germline, CDR1 MDHEN and CDR2 SYDVKM. CDR3 bases: TGTGCCAGCAGTTCGCCTAGCGGGGCACCCTACGAGCAGTACTTC. Protein: CASSSPSGAPYEQYF.

The V and J genes are TRBV30 and TRBJ2-5; D may be TRBD2 (5 bases). V gave up 1 base and J gave up 1 base, with 10 bases separating them. Germline CDR1 reads GTSNPN; CDR2 reads SVGIG (reference sequence). This CDR3 contains 14 residues. As DNA, the CDR3 is TGTGCCTGGAGTGACCCGGGGTCCCAAGAGACCCAGTACTTC. Its protein product is CAWSDPGSQETQYF.

CDR3 in DNA: TGTGCCAGCAGTCCCACCTTAGCGGGGGCGGCCACAGATACGCAGTATTTT. Residues: CASSPTLAGAATDTQYF. V is TRBV2 and J is TRBJ2-3; 9 positions match TRBD2. This CDR3 region has 17 residues. Unmatched junction bases numbered 11, after V lost 5 bases and J lost 2 bases. Germline values: CDR1 SNHLY, CDR2 FYNNEI.

The chain links TRBV7-2 to TRBJ2-7, with D hard to call. CDR1 is SGHTA and CDR2 is FQGNSA in the germline V gene. This CDR3 contains 14 residues. Trimming stripped 5 bases from V and 4 bases from J, with 15 bases between. The DNA of the CDR3 is TGTGCCAGCAGCGCCAGTCCCATGAGGTACGAGCAGTACTTC. It translates to CASSASPMRYEQYF.

CDR3 DNA: TGCGCCAGCAGCGTTGTTGGGGTCGGATTTCAGGGAGATACGCAGTATTTT. Translating it yields CASSVVGVGFQGDTQYF. The chain is built from TRBV5-1 and TRBJ2-3; a weak D match, TRBD1 (5 bases). Germline V CDR1 and CDR2: SGHRS, YFSETQ. V was trimmed by 4 bases and J by 5 bases, leaving 23 bases between them. There are 17 residues in the CDR3.

The chain uses TRBV6-5 and TRBJ1-1; the D gene is possibly TRBD1 (5 bases). Germline lookup yields CDR1 MNHEY and CDR2 SVGAGI. CDR3 length equals 12 residues. The V gene lost 8 bases and the J gene lost 8 bases, with 15 bases spanning the gap. DNA of the CDR3: TGTGCCAGCTGGCCCCTCGCAGGGGAAGCTTTCTTT. It translates to CASWPLAGEAFF.

The chain combines TRBV6-6 with TRBJ2-5; D is perhaps TRBD2 (6 bases). The V and J ends lost 6 bases and 4 bases respectively, with 12 bases between them. The V gene's germline CDR1 is MNHNY and CDR2 SVGAGI (reference sequence). The CDR3 is 13 residues long. In nucleotides, the CDR3 is TGTGCCAGCAGCGGCTACGGGGGAGAGACCCAGTACTTC. This codes for CASSGYGGETQYF.

This clone was detected a few times. The chain joins TRBV25-1 to TRBJ1-2; possibly TRBD1 for D (5 bases). This CDR3 has 13 residues. Trimming removed 3 bases at V and 1 base at J, with 6 bases between. Germline V gene sequence: CDR1 MGHDK, CDR2 SYGVNS. As DNA, the CDR3 is TGTGCCAGCAGTGAGACAGATAACTATGGCTACACCTTC. Amino acids: CASSETDNYGYTF.

This rearrangement joins TRBV19 to TRBJ2-2; 9 bases agree with TRBD1. The length of the CDR3 is 16 residues. With 4 bases clipped from V and 8 bases from J, the junction kept 11 bases outside the gene matches. Germline V gene sequence: CDR1 LNHDA, CDR2 SQIVND (reference sequence). The CDR3 nucleotides are TGTGCCAGTAGTAGAAAACAGGGGGCAGAAATTGGGGAGCTGTTTTTT. Translating gives CASSRKQGAEIGELFF.

This clone was picked up a small number of times. This chain joins TRBV6-5 and TRBJ1-1; no clear D. V lost 8 bases and J 1 base, leaving 17 bases between the germline ends. CDR1 is MNHEY and CDR2 is SVGAGI in the germline V gene. The CDR3 consists of 15 residues. CDR3 in DNA: TGTGCCAGCCTCGATTATTCCGGGAAGAACACTGAAGCTTTCTTT. Translation gives CASLDYSGKNTEAFF.